This is a list of T cell receptor beta chains from one sample in a study of CD8+ T cells in alopecia areata. Data came from immunoSEQ multiplex PCR; TCRdb stores just in-frame clones and leaves some out. Among some 200,000 clones listed, 45% to 75% were seen once. The source material was CD4+ T cells sorted from blood, sampled at week 4, from a patient treated with tofacitinib. The receptor set was obtained from a human donor with alopecia areata. The CDR3 runs from the conserved cysteine through the conserved F or W. D genes are given only for firm matches. A clone size is listed for some rows: how often the clone was seen (once, few, many), or a class if it is expanded.

V,size,D,J,DNA,CDR3
TRBV5-1,once,TRBD2,TRBJ2-7,TGCGCCAGCAGCTCTAGCGGGGGCCGCTACGAGCAGTACTTC,CASSSSGGRYEQYF
TRBV5-1,.,.,TRBJ1-1,TGCGCCAGCAGCCCACCCTATTCGACGACCCCGGAGGGAGCTTTCTTT,CASSPPYSTTPEGAFF
TRBV30,.,.,TRBJ1-6,TGTGCCTGGAGTGTAGCCGGGCCTTTTTCACCCCTCCACTTT,CAWSVAGPFSPLHF
TRBV6-5,.,.,TRBJ2-5,TGTGCCAGCAGGGGGGCTGGGGAGACCCAGTACTTC,CASRGAGETQYF
TRBV7-2,.,.,TRBJ2-5,TGTGCCAGCAGCTTAGTAGCGGACCGAAAAGAGACCCAGTACTTC,CASSLVADRKETQYF
TRBV2,.,TRBD2,TRBJ2-5,TGTGCCAGCAGAGGGACTATTGGGGCGGGGGAGACCCAGTACTTC,CASRGTIGAGETQYF
TRBV4-1,.,TRBD2,TRBJ2-3,TGCGCCAGCAGCCAAGACGGCGGGGGGAACGCCATGCAGTATTTT,CASSQDGGGNAMQYF
TRBV15,.,.,TRBJ2-5,TGTGCCACCAGCCTTCGGCGGAGGGGGCGCTTCGGAGAGACCCAGTACTTC,CATSLRRRGRFGETQYF
TRBV5-8,.,TRBD1,TRBJ1-5,TGTGCCAGCGATCCGACAGGGACCAATCAGCCCCAGCATTTT,CASDPTGTNQPQHF
TRBV15,.,TRBD2,TRBJ2-3,TGTGCCACCAGCAGAGATGGGCAGCGGGGCGGCACAGATACGCAGTATTTT,CATSRDGQRGGTDTQYF
TRBV7-8,few,.,TRBJ1-1,TGTGCCAGCAGCTCTTTGTCATCCACGAACACTGAAGCTTTCTTT,CASSSLSSTNTEAFF
TRBV28,few,.,TRBJ1-5,TGTGCCAGCAGAGTACTACAGGGCGGCAATCAGCCCCAGCATTTT,CASRVLQGGNQPQHF
TRBV4-1,.,.,TRBJ1-2,TGCGCCAGCAGCCTCCCACAGGGTTTAAGTTATGGCTACACCTTC,CASSLPQGLSYGYTF
TRBV7-8,few,.,TRBJ2-7,TGTGCCAGCACCTCCTTAGCGGTCTCCTCCTACGAGCAGTACTTC,CASTSLAVSSYEQYF
TRBV30,.,.,TRBJ1-1,TGTGCCTTTCAGGGCGGGAGCACTGAAGCTTTCTTT,CAFQGGSTEAFF
TRBV2,.,.,TRBJ2-2,TGTGCCAGCACCCCGGGACAGAACACCGGGGAGCTGTTTTTT,CASTPGQNTGELFF
TRBV19,.,TRBD1,TRBJ1-5,TGTGCCAGTAGACCCGACGGGACAGGGGGCGGTCAGCCCCAGCATTTT,CASRPDGTGGGQPQHF
TRBV7-9,few,.,TRBJ2-1,TGTGCCAGCAGCTTAGAGCAGGCCAATGAGCAGTTCTTC,CASSLEQANEQFF
TRBV7-2,.,.,TRBJ2-3,TGTGCCAGCAGCCCCACGCGGGGTACAGATACGCAGTATTTT,CASSPTRGTDTQYF
TRBV5-4,.,TRBD2,TRBJ2-1,TGTGCCAGCAGCTGGAGCTACGGACTAGCGGGGACCTACAATGAGCAGTTCTTC,CASSWSYGLAGTYNEQFF
TRBV4-2,.,TRBD2,TRBJ2-5,TGTGCCAGCAGCCAAGATAGCTCTAGCGGTGAGACCCAGTACTTC,CASSQDSSSGETQYF
TRBV4-1,.,TRBD1,TRBJ1-2,TGCGCCAGCAGCTCCACGACAGGGGGCTTCTATGGCTACACCTTC,CASSSTTGGFYGYTF
TRBV7-2,.,.,TRBJ2-2,TGTGCCAGCAGCTTAACCGGGAACACCGGGGAGCTGTTTTTT,CASSLTGNTGELFF
TRBV4-2,.,.,TRBJ1-2,TGTGCCAGCAGCCAAGAGGGGATGGTCTATGGCTACACCTTC,CASSQEGMVYGYTF
TRBV15,.,TRBD1,TRBJ1-2,TGTGCCACCAGCAGAGAGGGACAGGAAAACTATGGCTACACCTTC,CATSREGQENYGYTF
TRBV27,.,.,TRBJ1-5,TGTGCCAGCAGTCCTCGGGACAGCAATCAGCCCCAGCATTTT,CASSPRDSNQPQHF
TRBV27,.,.,TRBJ1-2,TGTGCCAGCACCATTTACATATCCCCGACAGGTGGTGCTTCATATGGCTACACCTTC,CASTIYISPTGGASYGYTF
TRBV11-1,.,.,TRBJ2-2,TGTGCCAGCAGCTTACTTTCTCCGGGCACCGGGGAGCTGTTTTTT,CASSLLSPGTGELFF
TRBV5-4,.,.,TRBJ2-3,TGTGCCAGCACCCGTCCAGGCACAGATACGCAGTATTTT,CASTRPGTDTQYF
TRBV7-2,few,.,TRBJ2-3,TGTGCCAGCAGCTCCCTTCCCCTCACAGATACGCAGTATTTT,CASSSLPLTDTQYF
TRBV30,.,TRBD2,TRBJ2-5,TGTGCCTGGGGACATGTAGCGGGGGGGCGTGAAGAGACCCAGTACTTC,CAWGHVAGGREETQYF
TRBV10-3,few,.,TRBJ1-6,TGTGCCATCAGCAGGACAGAGAGCTCCTATAATTCACCCCTCCACTTT,CAISRTESSYNSPLHF
TRBV27,.,.,TRBJ1-2,TGTGCCAGCAGTTTCCGGCAGAATAACTATGGCTACACCTTC,CASSFRQNNYGYTF
TRBV9,.,.,TRBJ1-1,TGTGCCAGCAGCGTAGGGGCAGGGGCAGGCCGGAACACTGAAGCTTTCTTT,CASSVGAGAGRNTEAFF
TRBV6-5,once,TRBD1,TRBJ1-2,TGTGCCAGCAGCCACAGGGGGTCGGGCTACACCTTC,CASSHRGSGYTF